Below, one T cell receptor (beta chain) is given with its context. What it binds is unknown. A much larger clone differs by one base, so this may be a read error. This entry belongs to a study of CD8 T cells in ankylosing spondylitis. Each TCR beta library was made by quantitative 5'-RACE that incorporated molecular barcodes. MiXCR, applied by TCRdb to the 5' RACE reads, yields one record per CDR3 protein. Of some 130,000 distinct CDR3 sequences listed, roughly 6.6% are singletons. This CDR3 contains 14 residues. Trimming took 2 bases from V and 4 from J, leaving 11 bases between them. Looked up from germline, CDR1 is MNHEY and CDR2 is SMNVEV (reference sequence). General study findings and limits: Peripheral blood held disease-linked clones only at relatively low frequency, and these were CD8+. For ankylosing spondylitis blood, a TCR beta motif of 8 or 9 highly homologous variants appeared characteristic.

The chain links TRBV27 to TRBJ1-2; unclear D gene. This receptor was taken from a female donor with ankylosing spondylitis or in good health (not recorded which). Sequenced material: blood, either unsorted or a sorted T cell fraction (not recorded which). Here the CDR3 reads CASSLTGKGYGYTF. The DNA of the CDR3 is TGTGCCAGCAGTTTAACGGGAAAAGGCTATGGCTACACCTTC.